Listed below are T cell receptor beta chains from one sample, sequenced in a study of beta chain features in type 1 diabetes. Generated by immunoSEQ multiplex PCR, the TCRdb table keeps only in-frame clones and is missing some. The data contain hundreds of thousands of clones, approximately 8.2% of them singletons. The source material was central memory CD4+ T cells from blood. The receptors stem from a woman younger than 35 in good health. The conserved cysteine and the conserved F or W are not part of the CDR3 here. Fields, in order: J gene, V gene, CDR3 protein.

j_call: TRBJ1-2; v_call: TRBV29-1; cdr3_aa: SVRSPGYT
j_call: TRBJ2-7; v_call: TRBV27; cdr3_aa: ASSLSPRSPYEQY
j_call: TRBJ2-1; v_call: TRBV10-3; cdr3_aa: AIRGDPQANEQF
j_call: TRBJ2-2; v_call: TRBV5-1; cdr3_aa: ASSSGGSAGELF
j_call: TRBJ2-7; v_call: TRBV28; cdr3_aa: ASSPLDGTDEQY
j_call: TRBJ1-2; v_call: TRBV6-1; cdr3_aa: ASSVTGGLNGYT
j_call: TRBJ2-1; v_call: TRBV5-1; cdr3_aa: ASSLGSDRVYNEQF
j_call: TRBJ2-7; v_call: TRBV5-1; cdr3_aa: ASSLGSLGEQY
j_call: TRBJ2-1; v_call: TRBV5-4; cdr3_aa: ASSPSMGQRYNEQF
j_call: TRBJ2-7; v_call: TRBV4-2; cdr3_aa: ASSQDVQVSYEQY
j_call: TRBJ2-1; v_call: TRBV7-2; cdr3_aa: ASSRSGTSVGQF
j_call: TRBJ2-5; v_call: TRBV27; cdr3_aa: ASSLYEGQETQY
j_call: TRBJ2-1; v_call: TRBV7-2; cdr3_aa: ASSSPQSSYNEQF
j_call: TRBJ2-5; v_call: TRBV10-3; cdr3_aa: AISQTQTETQY
j_call: TRBJ1-3; v_call: TRBV18; cdr3_aa: ASSLDGQGRNTIY
j_call: TRBJ2-7; v_call: TRBV7-6; cdr3_aa: ASSLGQASSYEQY
j_call: TRBJ2-1; v_call: TRBV9; cdr3_aa: ASSVGPRGSDEQF
j_call: TRBJ2-3; v_call: TRBV7-9; cdr3_aa: ASSLLGASTDTQY
j_call: TRBJ2-2; v_call: TRBV5-1; cdr3_aa: ASRLDTGELF
j_call: TRBJ2-7; v_call: TRBV7-2; cdr3_aa: ASSLEGQGSSYEQY
j_call: TRBJ2-2; v_call: TRBV2; cdr3_aa: ASRDQGHGELF
j_call: TRBJ1-1; v_call: TRBV2; cdr3_aa: ASSLQGNTEAF
j_call: TRBJ1-1; v_call: TRBV28; cdr3_aa: ASNTLDRGRTEAF
j_call: TRBJ2-2; v_call: TRBV4-3; cdr3_aa: ASSQDRGGDNTGELF
j_call: TRBJ1-1; v_call: TRBV27; cdr3_aa: ASRSYSGPAAIMITEAF
j_call: TRBJ2-7; v_call: TRBV11-2; cdr3_aa: ASSLGGRPYEQY
j_call: TRBJ2-2; v_call: TRBV11-2; cdr3_aa: ASSLFVGQVGELF
j_call: TRBJ2-1; v_call: TRBV19; cdr3_aa: ASSIRASGRANEQF
j_call: TRBJ2-5; v_call: TRBV7-9; cdr3_aa: ASSLEKGWETQY
j_call: TRBJ2-3; v_call: TRBV27; cdr3_aa: ASSPSFGRVTDTQY
j_call: TRBJ2-1; v_call: TRBV29-1; cdr3_aa: SVPLAGVEQF
j_call: TRBJ2-2; v_call: TRBV7-3; cdr3_aa: ASSLRPSGSTGELF
j_call: TRBJ2-6; v_call: TRBV4-2; cdr3_aa: ASSLVPMNRAGANVLT
j_call: TRBJ2-7; v_call: TRBV10-3; cdr3_aa: AISESRGAYEQY
j_call: TRBJ2-7; v_call: TRBV7-8; cdr3_aa: ASSKPGLSSYEQY
j_call: TRBJ2-2; v_call: TRBV5-4; cdr3_aa: ASSSGGGSGELF